The 20 T cell receptor beta chains in this list originate from one sample, sequenced in a study of beta chain features in type 1 diabetes. Regarding the study as a whole: A moderate, significant TCRB CDR3 shortening appeared in type 1 diabetes across four CD4+ subsets.

Their recognized antigens are unknown. TCRB transcripts that were expressed got sequenced, as all of the isolated RNA had been reverse transcribed. Generated by immunoSEQ multiplex PCR, the TCRdb table keeps only in-frame clones and is missing some. The table records some 350,000 clones, roughly 13% of them present only once. Input material: naive CD4+ T cells from blood. The receptors were sampled from a woman aged 18-29 years with type 1 diabetes.

This clone was observed a few times. CDR3 in amino acids: CAWSFGGKDYGYTF. DNA of the CDR3: TGTGCCTGGAGTTTCGGGGGGAAAGACTATGGCTACACCTTC. The gene calls are TRBV30 and TRBJ1-2, with D perhaps matching TRBD1 (5 bases). The V gene lost 2 bases and the J gene lost 3 bases, with 13 bases spanning the gap. The germline V gene has CDR1 GTSNPN and CDR2 SVGIG (reference sequence). CDR3 length equals 14 residues.

As to this clone: This CDR3 is also generated by other DNA sequences in the sample. The CDR3 bases are TGTGCCAGCAGTCTAGGACAGGGGGGGGAGCAGTACTTC. Its protein product is CASSLGQGGEQYF. This chain joins TRBV28 and TRBJ2-7; 10 positions match TRBD1. The CDR3 spans 13 residues. Germline trimming cut 5 bases from V and 7 bases from J; bases unmatched to any gene: 5. Germline CDR1 reads MDHEN; CDR2 reads SYDVKM. Supplemented by reference TRBV28 and TRBJ2-7, the full variable domain reads DVKVTQSSRYLVKRTGEKVFLECVQDMDHENMFWYRQDPGLGLRLIYFSYDVKMKEKGDIPEGYSVSREKKERFSLILESASTNQTSMYLCASSLGQGGEQYFGPGTRLTVT.

This clone was counted only a few times. This sequence joins TRBV30 and TRBJ2-3, with D unclear. The CDR3 totals 14 residues. Germline V lookup: CDR1 GTSNPN, CDR2 SVGIG (reference sequence). V dropped 5 bases and J dropped 3 bases, with 15 bases sitting between them. DNA for the CDR3: TGTGCCTGGGGCCGCACCCTAGGAACAGATACGCAGTATTTT. It codes for CAWGRTLGTDTQYF.

This clone was observed a few times. The V gene is TRBV29-1, the J gene TRBJ1-2; 7 bases map to TRBD1. Germline CDR1 reads SQVTM; CDR2 reads ANQGSEA. V gave up 4 bases and J gave up 4 bases; unmatched junction bases: 9. CDR3 size: 14 residues. CDR3 amino acids: CSVGGGDRIYGYTF. Here the CDR3 DNA reads TGCAGCGTTGGTGGTGGGGACAGAATCTATGGCTACACCTTC.

V usage is TRBV7-9 and J usage is TRBJ2-1, with 9 bases lining up with TRBD2. Per the germline V gene, CDR1 is SEHNR and CDR2 is FQNEAQ (reference sequence). CDR3 length: 17 residues. With 2 bases clipped from V and 2 bases from J, the junction kept 7 bases outside the gene matches. The CDR3 nucleotides read TGTGCCAGCAGCTTATTTGGGCTAGCGGGGCCCTACAATGAGCAGTTCTTC. This codes for CASSLFGLAGPYNEQFF.

The chain joins TRBV4-1 to TRBJ1-5, with D tentatively TRBD1 (6 bases). The V gene lost 3 bases and the J gene lost 9 bases, with 21 bases spanning the gap. The CDR3 loop spans 16 amino acids. Germline V lookup: CDR1 MGHRA, CDR2 YSYEKL. This CDR3 reads CASSQPRDIHTGPQHF. The CDR3, as DNA: TGCGCCAGCAGCCAGCCCAGGGACATCCACACGGGGCCCCAGCATTTT.

This clone showed up just a few times. The chain's CDR3 is CASSLIPGQGVNFGQYF. CDR3 coding DNA: TGTGCCAGCAGCTTAATCCCGGGACAGGGAGTTAATTTCGGGCAGTACTTC. The chain has TRBV13 and TRBJ2-7, with TRBD1 matching 9 bases. This CDR3 has 17 residues. CDR1 is PRHDT, CDR2 FYEKMQ, per germline (reference sequence). The V segment lost 2 bases and the J segment 9 bases; nucleotides outside the gene matches: 17.

The chain links TRBV7-2 to TRBJ2-2, with 8 bases matching TRBD2. Germline assignment: CDR1 SGHTA and CDR2 FQGNSA. J lost 5 bases, V lost 3 bases, and 8 bases had no gene match. The length of the CDR3 is 16 residues. The CDR3 loop is CASSLFGLAGTGELFF. DNA for the CDR3: TGTGCCAGCAGCTTGTTTGGGCTAGCGGGTACCGGGGAGCTGTTTTTT.

This clone was seen a few times. CDR3 in DNA: TGTGCCAGCAGTGACAGGGGTAACTATGGCTACACCTTC. Translating it yields CASSDRGNYGYTF. The gene calls are TRBV2 and TRBJ1-2, with TRBD1 as a possible D gene (6 bases). Germline V gene sequence: CDR1 SNHLY, CDR2 FYNNEI. V lost 3 bases, J lost 1 base, and 6 bases lay in between. The length of the CDR3 is 13 residues.

This clone was found a few times. The chain joins TRBV30 to TRBJ2-1; unclear D gene. The CDR3 contains 12 residues. The germline CDR1 and CDR2 sequences are GTSNPN and SVGIG (reference sequence). The V end was cut by 3 bases, the J end by 9 bases, with 12 bases between. CDR3 DNA: TGTGCCTGGAGCGAGACCCGAGGTGAGCAGTTCTTC. This codes for CAWSETRGEQFF. Together with reference TRBV30 and TRBJ2-1, the CDR3 gives the full variable domain: SQTIHQWPATLVQPVGSPLSLECTVEGTSNPNLYWYRQAAGRGLQLLFYSVGIGQISSEVPQNLSASRPQDRQFILSSKKLLLSDSGFYLCAWSETRGEQFFGPGTRLTVL.

The CDR3 is CASRFTGTSGRHEQFF. The CDR3 DNA follows: TGTGCCAGTAGATTTACCGGGACTAGCGGGAGGCATGAGCAGTTCTTC. The chain has TRBV19 and TRBJ2-1; TRBD2 matches 15 bases. The germline V gene has CDR1 LNHDA and CDR2 SQIVND (reference sequence). J lost 8 bases, V lost 6 bases, and 8 bases had no gene match. CDR3 size: 16 residues.

This sequence joins TRBV27 and TRBJ2-1, with TRBD1 matching over 10 bases. Germline CDR1 reads MNHEY; CDR2 reads SMNVEV (reference sequence). The ends lost 2 bases at V and 6 bases at J; junction bases unmatched: 4. The CDR3 is 15 amino acids. This CDR3 reads CASSLGTGASNEQFF. CDR3 sequence (DNA): TGTGCCAGCAGTTTAGGGACAGGGGCCTCCAATGAGCAGTTCTTC.

A few counts support this clone. The J gene is TRBJ2-7, the V gene TRBV10-2; TRBD1 aligns across 11 bases. Germline V gives CDR1 WSHSY, CDR2 SAAADI. Unmatched junction bases numbered 10, after V lost 8 bases and J lost 4 bases. The CDR3 runs 15 residues. In nucleotides, the CDR3 is TGCGCCAGCGTTTCCGGGACAGGGGGTAAATACGAGCAGTACTTC. This sequence encodes CASVSGTGGKYEQYF.

This clone was counted a few times. This chain joins TRBV7-2 and TRBJ2-1, with D possibly matching TRBD2 (6 bases). The CDR3 totals 14 residues. V was shortened by 1 base and J by 6 bases, with 10 bases between the two germline ends. Per germline, CDR1 SGHTA and CDR2 FQGNSA. The CDR3 coding sequence is TGTGCCAGCAGCTTAGATCGGGGGAGCAATGAGCAGTTCTTC. It specifies CASSLDRGSNEQFF.

This clone was seen a few times. The rearrangement links TRBV27 to TRBJ1-2; 8 bases agree with TRBD1. Germline V gene sequence: CDR1 MNHEY, CDR2 SMNVEV (reference sequence). The CDR3 length is 15 residues. The trim removed 5 bases at V and 3 bases at J, leaving 8 bases unmatched. The CDR3 DNA follows: TGTGCCAGCAGTCGAGGACAGGGTCGTCACTATGGCTACACCTTC. Translation: CASSRGQGRHYGYTF.

The gene calls are TRBV2 and TRBJ2-7; TRBD2 might be the D (7 bases). The V end was cut by 1 base, the J end by 7 bases, with 14 bases between. The CDR3 has 14 residues. The germline V gene encodes CDR1 SNHLY and CDR2 FYNNEI. The CDR3 nucleotides read TGTGCCAGCAGTGAAGGTGTCGGGGGGCGGGAGCAGTACTTC. It codes for CASSEGVGGREQYF.

This chain uses TRBV10-3 with TRBJ2-7; 15 bases line up with TRBD2. Germline V gene data show CDR1 as ENHRY and CDR2 as SYGVKD. Trimming took 6 bases from V and 6 from J; bases not matched to a gene: 12. The CDR3 runs to 17 residues. The CDR3 DNA reads TGTGCCATCAGCCCGGGACTAGCGGGAGGCGGGGGGAGCGAGCAGTACGTC. Its translation: CAISPGLAGGGGSEQYV.

This chain connects TRBV29-1 to TRBJ2-5; a weak D match, TRBD2 (5 bases). Germline lookup yields CDR1 SQVTM and CDR2 ANQGSEA. The CDR3 loop spans 11 amino acids. Trimming pared 6 bases from V and 5 bases from J, leaving 10 bases between. CDR3 loop: CSVGREETQYF. The DNA of the CDR3 is TGCAGCGTCGGTAGGGAGGAGACCCAGTACTTC.

This chain connects TRBV30 to TRBJ2-1, with 8 nucleotides matching TRBD2. V was pared by 3 bases and J by 3 bases, with 10 bases of the junction left unmatched. Germline V gene data show CDR1 as GTSNPN and CDR2 as SVGIG (reference sequence). CDR3 size: 16 residues. The CDR3 region has the DNA TGTGCCTGGAGCCGGATAACTAGCGGATTCTACAATGAGCAGTTCTTC. Amino acids: CAWSRITSGFYNEQFF. The whole variable domain, remainder taken from reference TRBV30 and TRBJ2-1, is SQTIHQWPATLVQPVGSPLSLECTVEGTSNPNLYWYRQAAGRGLQLLFYSVGIGQISSEVPQNLSASRPQDRQFILSSKKLLLSDSGFYLCAWSRITSGFYNEQFFGPGTRLTVL.

This clone has just a few counts. J is TRBJ2-7 and V is TRBV9, with D perhaps TRBD1 (7 bases). V was trimmed by 3 bases and J by 1 base, leaving 14 bases between them. CDR1 and CDR2 from the germline V gene are SGDLS and YYNGEE. This CDR3 has 15 amino acids. CDR3 coding DNA: TGTGCCAGCAGCGCATATTCAGGGGGGTCCTACGAGCAGTACTTC. Protein product: CASSAYSGGSYEQYF.